This paragraph covers one TCR beta chain sequence. Its antigen is unidentified. This sample is part of a study of Ad26.COV2.S vaccination and SARS-CoV-2 variants. Study overall: Donor was in the COV1001 Ad26.COV2.S trial arm. General observations from the study: Breadth and depth estimates from TCRs may understate total T cell responses. Vaccinated and placebo-treated recipients had similar non-spike TCR breadth. Participants in the vaccine arm had higher spike-specific TCR breadth; placebo recipients had lower.

Generated by immunoSEQ multiplex PCR, the TCRdb table keeps only in-frame clones and is missing some. The sample contains approximately 480,000 clones, roughly 87% of which appear only once. Treatment indicated: approximately 18 received Ad26.COV2.S at low or high dose, single or two shots; roughly five received placebo; per-sample allocation not given. Day 63 after the first vaccine or placebo injection was the time point for sampling. The V and J ends lost 4 bases and 0 bases, in that order; junction bases with no gene match: 6. This CDR3 is built from 16 residues. Per germline, CDR1 SNHLY and CDR2 FYNNEI.

The sequenced sample was peripheral blood, obtained in a trial of Ad26.COV2.S vaccine versus placebo. This receptor was obtained from a person aged 18-65 years who received the Ad26.COV2.S COVID-19 vaccine or a placebo. This chain connects TRBV2 to TRBJ2-1, with TRBD2 matching 7 bases. CDR3 nucleotide sequence: TGTGCCAGCAGTGCCAGCGGGGTACCCTCCTACAATGAGCAGTTCTTC. Translated: CASSASGVPSYNEQFF.